In this sample, the clone carrying this T cell receptor (beta chain) turned up a few times. The data are from a study of molecular identifiers for immune sequencing clone quantification. CDR3 length: 14 amino acids. The germline V gene encodes CDR1 MGHRA and CDR2 YSYEKL. Trimming left V 3 bases short and J 8 bases short, with 13 bases between. TCRdb redid the calling of the PCR reads with MiXCR, one entry per CDR3 protein. The data hold over 600,000 distinct CDR3 sequences, with just under 20% observed a single time. The specimen sequenced was naive CD8+ T cells from blood, with Jurkat cell RNA spiked in. Subset given: FACS-sorted CD8+CD4-CCR7+CD45RA+ naive T cells. V gene TRBV4-1 combines with J gene TRBJ1-4; D is possibly TRBD1 (6 bases). This TCR came from a human donor in good health. Some libraries in this study had Jurkat cell RNA spiked in. The CDR3 DNA reads TGCGCCAGCAGCCACCAGGGGAGTGGGGAAAAACTGTTTTTT. Protein: CASSHQGSGEKLFF.